A single T cell receptor beta chain is shown here with its context. No antigen is known for it. The record has no base qualities; no much larger clone is one base away. The QIAamp DNA FFPE kit was used to extract genomic DNA from formalin-fixed paraffin-embedded autopsy tissue. Trimming removed 0 bases from V and 1 base from J, leaving 12 bases between the germline ends. The germline V gene (reference sequence) provides CDR1 LNHNV and CDR2 YYDKDF. The CDR3, from cysteine to phenylalanine, totals 16 residues. Only CDR3 DNA remains: 48 bases, in frame from the first base. The entry originates in a study of T cell repertoires in MIS-A myocarditis (dated by TCRdb to about 2022). TCRbeta CDR3 regions were amplified with the immunoSEQ bias-controlled multiplex PCR and sequenced at high throughput. As for the authors' bioinformatics: CDR3 sequences were collapsed and filtered by the immunoSEQ vendor pipeline to quantify abundance and frequency of each unique TCRbeta CDR3. CD-HIT clustered dominant CDR3 amino acid sequences with SARS-CoV-2-specific ImmuneCODE TCRbeta sequences at a 90% global sequence identity threshold. Clones at frequencies from 0.1 to 1 were categorized as hyperexpanded, and clones at frequencies from 0.01 to 0.1 were categorized as large. The CDR3 amino acid sequences and the V and J gene assignments of the dominant clones were confirmed with MiXCR. The R stringdist package was used to calculate Levenshtein distances between the patient clonotypes and the ImmuneCODE hits. TCRdb carries this immuneACCESS record with in-frame sequences only. Its versions omit some clonotypes, under half of them owing to an unresolved V gene in the studies checked, with the rest unexplained. Clone size and the V and J calls come from that table; the DNA yielded D and trimming. Within this sample are around 10,000 clones, with 85% to 90% of them counted one time only. Just over 2% of the sample is held by the ten biggest clonotypes.

Here the chain combines TRBV15 and TRBJ1-1, with the D segment identity uncertain. Sequences were obtained from thoracic lymph node tissue obtained at autopsy. The TCR sequence derives from a man younger than 35 with fulminant myocarditis from multisystem inflammatory syndrome in adults (MIS-A) after COVID-19. In nucleotides, the sequence is TGTGCCACCAGCAGAGACTACGCCAGAACGAACACTGAAGCTTTCTTT. Translated, this gives CATSRDYARTNTEAFF.